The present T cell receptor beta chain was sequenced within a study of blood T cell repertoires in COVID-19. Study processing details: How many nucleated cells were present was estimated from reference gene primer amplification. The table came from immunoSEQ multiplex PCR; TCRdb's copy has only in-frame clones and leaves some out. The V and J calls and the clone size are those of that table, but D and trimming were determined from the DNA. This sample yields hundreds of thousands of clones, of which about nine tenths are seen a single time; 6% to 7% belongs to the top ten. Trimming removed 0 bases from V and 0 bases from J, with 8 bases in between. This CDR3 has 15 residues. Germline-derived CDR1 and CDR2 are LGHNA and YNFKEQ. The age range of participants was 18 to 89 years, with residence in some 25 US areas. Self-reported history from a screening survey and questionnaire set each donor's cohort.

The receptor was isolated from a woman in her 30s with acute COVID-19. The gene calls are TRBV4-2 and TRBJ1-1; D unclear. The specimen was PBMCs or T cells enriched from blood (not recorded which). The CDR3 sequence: CASSQEPGMNTEAFF. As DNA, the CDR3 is TGTGCCAGCAGCCAAGAACCAGGTATGAACACTGAAGCTTTCTTT.